This T cell receptor (beta chain) was observed in a study of CD8 T cells in ankylosing spondylitis. Findings of the study overall: A motif in TCR beta, a set of under ten highly homologous variants, appeared characteristic of ankylosing spondylitis blood. Relatively scarce in peripheral blood, disease-linked clones were CD8+. Some of these motif variants have turned up before, in reports on reactive arthritis synovial fluid and blood.

Quantitative barcoded 5'-RACE was used to prepare TCR beta libraries. TCRdb reanalysed the 5' RACE reads using MiXCR and keeps one entry per CDR3 protein. The table lists 650,000 to 800,000 distinct CDR3 sequences, 19% of them singletons, with 15% to 20% in the top ten. V shed 6 bases and J shed 0 bases, with 12 bases lying between them. Germline V gives CDR1 SGHTA, CDR2 FQGNSA. CDR3 length: 15 residues. As for this clonotype: The antigen remains undetermined.

V is TRBV7-2 and J is TRBJ2-1; D is unclear. The clonotype was recovered from a male donor with ankylosing spondylitis. Sequenced sample: blood, either unsorted or a sorted T cell fraction (not recorded which). The CDR3 DNA follows: TGTGCCAGCAGAGATAGACGGAGCTCCTACAATGAGCAGTTCTTC. Translated, it gives CASRDRRSSYNEQFF.